Reported below is one T cell receptor beta chain. The junction differs from germline at one of its ends, possibly a read error. With survey level as its setting, the immunoSEQ assay was v3.0. Here immunoSEQ multiplex PCR was the method, and the copy in TCRdb shows in-frame clones only, minus some. This table holds fewer than 25,000 clones, around 81% found once. Germline V CDR1 and CDR2: SGHNT, YYREEE (reference sequence). CDR3 size: 13 residues. The entry originates in a study of long-term antiretroviral therapy in people with HIV. The gene calls are TRBV5-4 and TRBJ1-2; D is unclear. This clonotype originated in a man aged 25 to 40 with HIV. The specimen comprised unsorted PBMCs, sampled 1.5 years after starting antiretroviral therapy. The CDR3 spells CASSQAGNYGYTF. The CDR3 DNA reads as TGCGCCAGCAGCCAAGCCGGGAACTATGGCTACACCTTC.